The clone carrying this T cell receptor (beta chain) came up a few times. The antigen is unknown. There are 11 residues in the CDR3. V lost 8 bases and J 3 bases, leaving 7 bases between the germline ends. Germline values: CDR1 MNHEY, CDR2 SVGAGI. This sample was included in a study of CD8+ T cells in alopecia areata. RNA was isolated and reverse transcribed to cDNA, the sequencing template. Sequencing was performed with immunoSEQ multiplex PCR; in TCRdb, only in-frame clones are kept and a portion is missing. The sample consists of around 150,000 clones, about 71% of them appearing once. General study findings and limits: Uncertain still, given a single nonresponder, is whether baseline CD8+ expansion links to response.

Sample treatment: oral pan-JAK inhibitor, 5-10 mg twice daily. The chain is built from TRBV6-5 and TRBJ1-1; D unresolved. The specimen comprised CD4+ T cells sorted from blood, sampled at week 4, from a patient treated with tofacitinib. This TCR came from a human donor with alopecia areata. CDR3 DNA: TGTGCCAGCTCCCGTTACACTGAAGCTTTCTTT. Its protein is CASSRYTEAFF.